Listed below are T cell receptor beta chains from one sample, sequenced in a study of CD8 T cells in ankylosing spondylitis. TCRdb reprocessed the 5' RACE reads with MiXCR, giving one entry per CDR3 protein. This table holds approximately 500,000 distinct CDR3 sequences, roughly an eighth found once. The sample comprised blood, either unsorted or a sorted T cell fraction (not recorded which). The receptors were sampled from a male donor with ankylosing spondylitis. CDR3s include the opening cysteine and the closing phenylalanine or tryptophan. A D gene is named only where the DNA matches it firmly. Clone size is stated in some rows and not others, as once, few, many or a class when expanded.

cdr3_aa: CASRNYRLAGGEETQYF; cdr3_nt: TGTGCCAGCAGAAACTACCGGCTAGCGGGAGGAGAAGAGACCCAGTACTTC; d_call: TRBD2; clone_size: -; j_call: TRBJ2-5; cdr3_length: 17; v_call: TRBV2
cdr3_aa: CASSATQQGGGTDTQYF; cdr3_nt: TGCGCCAGCAGTGCAACCCAACAGGGAGGGGGCACAGATACGCAGTATTTT; d_call: -; clone_size: once; j_call: TRBJ2-3; cdr3_length: 17; v_call: TRBV10-2
cdr3_aa: CSARATRNTGELFF; cdr3_nt: TGCAGTGCTAGAGCGACTAGGAACACCGGGGAGCTGTTTTTT; d_call: -; clone_size: -; j_call: TRBJ2-2; cdr3_length: 14; v_call: TRBV20-1
cdr3_aa: CASSRQGAGTGELFF; cdr3_nt: TGTGCCAGCAGCCGACAGGGGGCGGGCACCGGGGAGCTGTTTTTT; d_call: TRBD1; clone_size: many; j_call: TRBJ2-2; cdr3_length: 15; v_call: TRBV12-3/TRBV12-4
cdr3_aa: CASSSREPYEQYF; cdr3_nt: TGTGCCAGCAGTTCCAGGGAACCCTACGAGCAGTACTTC; d_call: -; clone_size: many; j_call: TRBJ2-7; cdr3_length: 13; v_call: TRBV12-3/TRBV12-4
cdr3_aa: CASSVKKTQYF; cdr3_nt: TGTGCCAGCAGCGTAAAAAAGACCCAGTACTTC; d_call: -; clone_size: many; j_call: TRBJ2-5; cdr3_length: 11; v_call: TRBV6-2/TRBV6-3
cdr3_aa: CSVEDQREGNYEQYF; cdr3_nt: TGCAGCGTTGAAGATCAGAGGGAAGGAAACTACGAGCAGTACTTC; d_call: -; clone_size: -; j_call: TRBJ2-7; cdr3_length: 15; v_call: TRBV29-1
cdr3_aa: CASSLRTSGNNEQFF; cdr3_nt: TGTGCCAGCAGTTTAAGGACTAGCGGAAACAATGAGCAGTTCTTC; d_call: TRBD2; clone_size: few; j_call: TRBJ2-1; cdr3_length: 15; v_call: TRBV12-3/TRBV12-4
cdr3_aa: CASSDPGGNQPQHF; cdr3_nt: TGTGCCAGCAGTGATCCGGGGGGGAATCAGCCCCAGCATTTT; d_call: -; clone_size: many; j_call: TRBJ1-5; cdr3_length: 14; v_call: TRBV12-3/TRBV12-4
cdr3_aa: CASSQGLGTSGEAFF; cdr3_nt: TGTGCCAGCAGCCAAGGTCTTGGGACAAGTGGTGAAGCTTTCTTT; d_call: -; clone_size: -; j_call: TRBJ1-1; cdr3_length: 15; v_call: TRBV14
cdr3_aa: CATGRGGDQPQHF; cdr3_nt: TGTGCCACCGGAAGGGGGGGGGATCAGCCCCAGCATTTT; d_call: -; clone_size: few; j_call: TRBJ1-5; cdr3_length: 13; v_call: TRBV6-1
cdr3_aa: CASSREGLAGEWADTQYF; cdr3_nt: TGCGCCAGCAGCAGAGAGGGACTAGCGGGAGAATGGGCAGATACGCAGTATTTT; d_call: TRBD2; clone_size: -; j_call: TRBJ2-3; cdr3_length: 18; v_call: TRBV5-1
cdr3_aa: CASSQPPSGTRNEQFF; cdr3_nt: TGTGCCAGCAGCCAGCCACCCAGCGGGACAAGAAATGAGCAGTTCTTC; d_call: -; clone_size: few; j_call: TRBJ2-1; cdr3_length: 16; v_call: TRBV6-1
cdr3_aa: CASSQDGNLYSNQPQHF; cdr3_nt: TGCGCCAGCAGCCAAGATGGGAACCTTTATAGCAATCAGCCCCAGCATTTT; d_call: -; clone_size: -; j_call: TRBJ1-5; cdr3_length: 17; v_call: TRBV4-1
cdr3_aa: CATSDLSKGGFADTQYF; cdr3_nt: TGTGCCACCAGTGATTTGAGTAAGGGAGGGTTCGCAGATACGCAGTATTTT; d_call: TRBD2; clone_size: few; j_call: TRBJ2-3; cdr3_length: 17; v_call: TRBV24-1